The next 28 T cell receptor beta chains were all read from a single sample in a study of vaccination and CD4 T cells after COVID-19. Time point meaning: late sampling 161 to 241 days after vaccination in a few convalescent patients. Treatment meaning: approximately 10-day PBMC culture with coronavirus spike peptide pools or control peptides (ViraFEST assay). With the Oncomine TCR Beta short-read assay, DNA from cultured CD4+ T cells was sequenced. TCRdb passed the PCR reads through MiXCR, listing each CDR3 protein once. In the table there are roughly 25,000 distinct CDR3 sequences, roughly 33% of which are singletons. Their antigens are not known. The sample in question was CD4+ T cells from blood, cultured in vitro, obtained about 7 months after SARS-CoV-2 vaccination. The source of these receptors is a human donor who had recovered from COVID-19.

The chain recombines TRBV11-2 with TRBJ1-5; the D is unclear. Germline CDR1 is SGHAT and CDR2 is FQNNGV. The V end was cut by 1 base, the J end by 6 bases, with 13 bases between. CDR3 length: 15 residues. Written as DNA, the CDR3 is TGTGCCAGCAGCTTAGGGGCCCAAGTTGGTCAGCCCCAGCATTTT. Protein: CASSLGAQVGQPQHF.

The rearrangement joins TRBV24-1 to TRBJ2-1, with D perhaps matching TRBD1 (6 bases). Trimming took off 3 bases at V and 0 bases at J, with 11 bases between the two ends. The CDR3 loop spans 16 amino acids. Germline V CDR1 and CDR2: KGHDR, SFDVKD. This chain's CDR3 is CATSDQGHNSYNEQFF. In nucleotides, the CDR3 is TGTGCCACCAGTGATCAGGGACACAACTCCTACAATGAGCAGTTCTTC.

The chain couples TRBV7-2 to TRBJ2-3, with 8 positions matching TRBD2. Germline loops: CDR1 SGHTA, CDR2 FQGNSA. V shed 5 bases, J shed 6 bases, and the junction held 1 base outside the gene matches. The CDR3 sequence is 12 residues long. CDR3 in amino acids: CASSPGGDTQYF. The CDR3 coding sequence is TGTGCCAGCAGCCCGGGGGGGGATACGCAGTATTTT.

There are a few counts of this clonotype. The rearrangement links TRBV6-1 to TRBJ1-5, with a weak D call TRBD1 (5 bases). Germline V lookup: CDR1 MNHNS, CDR2 SASEGT. The length of the CDR3 is 13 residues. The V and J ends lost 3 bases and 2 bases respectively, with 5 bases between them. The CDR3 region is CASSETGNQPQHF. The CDR3 DNA reads as TGTGCCAGCAGTGAGACAGGCAATCAGCCCCAGCATTTT.

The sample holds a few counts of this clonotype. The J gene is TRBJ2-7, the V gene TRBV18, with D possibly matching TRBD1 (6 bases). The V gene's germline CDR1 is KGHSH and CDR2 LQKENI. The CDR3 spans 14 residues. Deletions cut 2 bases from V and 2 bases from J, with 10 bases between. The CDR3 nucleotides are TGTGCCAGCTCACCAGGTGGACAGCCCTACGAGCAGTACTTC. This codes for CASSPGGQPYEQYF.

A few counts support this clonotype. The chain has TRBV6-1 and TRBJ1-1, with D hard to call. V lost 6 bases and J lost 4, with 12 bases in between. Germline V gives CDR1 MNHNS, CDR2 SASEGT. CDR3 length: 13 amino acids. The CDR3, as DNA: TGTGCCAGCAGCCGATTCAGTGGCACTGAAGCTTTCTTT. It translates to CASSRFSGTEAFF.

As DNA, the CDR3 is TGTGCCAGCAGCTCGCGGACAGGGAAGGGCGAGCAGTACTTC. Protein product: CASSSRTGKGEQYF. This chain uses TRBV7-9 with TRBJ2-7, with 8 bases fitting TRBD1. The J segment lost 6 bases and the V segment lost 4 bases, leaving 8 bases of the junction unmatched. Germline V gene lookup returns CDR1 SEHNR and CDR2 FQNEAQ (reference sequence). This CDR3 contains 14 residues.

There are a few counts of this clonotype. The gene calls are TRBV6-1 and TRBJ2-5; no firm D call. The CDR3 is 13 residues long. V was shortened by 6 bases and J by 2 bases, with 10 bases between the two germline ends. Per germline, CDR1 MNHNS and CDR2 SASEGT. CDR3 amino acids: CASRPMGQETQYF. CDR3 bases: TGTGCCAGCAGACCGATGGGTCAAGAGACCCAGTACTTC.

This clonotype occurred a few times. The chain employs TRBV6-1 and TRBJ2-7; 10 nucleotides agree with TRBD2. The CDR3 totals 15 residues. Germline V gives CDR1 MNHNS, CDR2 SASEGT. J gave up 2 bases and V 5 bases, and 6 bases lay outside the gene matches. The DNA for the CDR3 is TGTGCCAGCAGTACTTGGACTAGCGGACCCTACGAGCAGTACTTC. Its protein is CASSTWTSGPYEQYF.

This clonotype came up a few times. The chain employs TRBV7-8 and TRBJ2-7; D call uncertain. CDR3 length equals 16 residues. CDR1 and CDR2 from the germline V gene are SGHVS and FQNEAQ. The V and J ends lost 1 base and 0 bases respectively, with 13 bases between them. As DNA, the CDR3 is TGTGCCAGCAGCTTAGGTAACACAGTTTACTCCTACGAGCAGTACTTC. It yields the protein CASSLGNTVYSYEQYF.

This rearrangement joins TRBV6-1 to TRBJ2-6; D gene unclear. The length of the CDR3 is 15 residues. CDR1 and CDR2 from the germline V gene are MNHNS and SASEGT. V lost 11 bases, J lost 0 bases, and 14 bases lay in between. This CDR3 reads CACKIESSGANVLTF. The CDR3, as DNA: TGTGCCTGTAAAATCGAGAGCTCTGGGGCCAACGTCCTGACTTTC.

J is TRBJ2-7 and V is TRBV7-2; 12 nucleotides match TRBD2. Germline lookup yields CDR1 SGHTA and CDR2 FQGNSA. With V trimmed by 3 bases and J by 6 bases, 9 bases remained unmatched. CDR3 length equals 16 residues. CDR3 protein: CASSLTSGSFVGEQYF. The CDR3 DNA reads TGTGCCAGCAGCTTGACTAGCGGGAGCTTCGTGGGCGAGCAGTACTTC. The variable domain in full, completed from reference TRBV7-2 and TRBJ2-7, reads GAGVSQSPSNKVTEKGKDVELRCDPISGHTALYWYRQSLGQGLEFLIYFQGNSAPDKSGLPSDRFSAERTGGSVSTLTIQRTQQEDSAVYLCASSLTSGSFVGEQYFGPGTRLTVT.

This clonotype was detected a few times. CDR3 amino acids: CSAGEMGMREDTQYF. The CDR3 nucleotides are TGCAGTGCTGGGGAAATGGGGATGAGGGAAGATACGCAGTATTTT. This chain joins TRBV20-1 and TRBJ2-3, with D maybe TRBD2 (5 bases). With 5 bases removed from V and 5 bases from J, the gap between germline ends came to 20 bases. Germline V CDR1 and CDR2: DFQATT, SNEGSKA (reference sequence). The CDR3 is made up of 15 amino acids.

The chain uses TRBV28 and TRBJ2-7; D gene unclear. Germline CDR1 is MDHEN and CDR2 is SYDVKM. The CDR3 sequence is 12 residues long. Trimming took 6 bases from V and 7 from J, leaving 13 bases between them. The CDR3 protein is CASRDTLVEQYF. The CDR3 coding sequence is TGTGCCAGCAGAGATACTCTGGTTGAGCAGTACTTC.

V and J are TRBV20-1 and TRBJ2-2; 8 bases line up with TRBD2. Germline CDR1 is DFQATT and CDR2 is SNEGSKA (reference sequence). The trim removed 3 bases at V and 6 bases at J, leaving 9 bases unmatched. CDR3 length equals 15 residues. CDR3 loop: CSASGTSGVSGELFF. CDR3 coding DNA: TGCAGTGCTAGTGGGACTAGTGGAGTATCCGGGGAGCTGTTTTTT.

The table lists this clonotype with a count of one. This sequence joins TRBV2 and TRBJ1-1; no firm D call. Germline V gives CDR1 SNHLY, CDR2 FYNNEI. The V and J ends lost 8 bases and 1 base respectively, with 5 bases between them. The CDR3 totals 11 residues. CDR3 coding DNA: TGTGCCAGCGCCAGGAACACTGAAGCTTTCTTT. It codes for CASARNTEAFF.

This clonotype has a handful of counts. The chain employs TRBV7-9 and TRBJ2-3, with TRBD2 matching 7 bases. The V gene's germline CDR1 is SEHNR and CDR2 FQNEAQ (reference sequence). This CDR3 spans 14 amino acids. With V trimmed by 5 bases and J by 10 bases, 12 bases remained unmatched. CDR3 sequence reads: CASSTPVGAGPQYF. The CDR3 DNA reads TGTGCCAGCAGCACTCCGGTGGGAGCGGGGCCGCAGTATTTT. Using reference TRBV7-9 and TRBJ2-3 for the parts outside the CDR3, the full variable domain is DTGVSQNPRHKITKRGQNVTFRCDPISEHNRLYWYRQTLGQGPEFLTYFQNEAQLEKSRLLSDRFSAERPKGSFSTLEIQRTEQGDSAMYLCASSTPVGAGPQYFGPGTRLTVL.

The chain has TRBV7-9 and TRBJ1-6, with 7 bases lining up with TRBD1. The CDR3 sequence is 14 residues long. Germline V gene data show CDR1 as SEHNR and CDR2 as FQNEAQ (reference sequence). The J segment lost 7 bases and the V segment lost 5 bases, leaving 5 bases of the junction unmatched. The CDR3, as DNA: TGTGCCAGCAGCATAGGACAGGACAATTCACCCCTCCACTTT. Translated: CASSIGQDNSPLHF.

The chain is built from TRBV20-1 and TRBJ2-1; D is ambiguous. V lost 5 bases, J lost 0 bases, and 11 bases lay in between. CDR3 length equals 14 residues. Germline assignment: CDR1 DFQATT and CDR2 SNEGSKA (reference sequence). This CDR3 is CSAAGWSSYNEQFF. The CDR3 DNA follows: TGCAGTGCTGCCGGTTGGAGCTCCTACAATGAGCAGTTCTTC.

The V and J genes are TRBV6-1 and TRBJ2-7; TRBD1 agrees at 8 bases. V lost 10 bases to trimming and J lost 0 bases; unmatched junction nucleotides: 8. The CDR3 spans 14 residues. Germline loops: CDR1 MNHNS, CDR2 SASEGT. The CDR3 region has the DNA TGTGCCATTACCCGGACAGGGATCTCCTACGAGCAGTACTTC. It yields the protein CAITRTGISYEQYF.

This chain connects TRBV24-1 to TRBJ2-5; the match to TRBD2 covers 12 bases. The V gene's germline CDR1 is KGHDR and CDR2 SFDVKD. V was clipped by 5 bases and J by 3 bases; unmatched bases: 0. The CDR3 has 14 amino acids. CDR3 protein: CATSGTSGKETQYF. The DNA for the CDR3 is TGTGCCACCAGTGGGACTAGCGGGAAAGAGACCCAGTACTTC.

This clonotype has a handful of counts. The chain employs TRBV20-1 and TRBJ2-3; D gene unclear. V lost 0 bases to trimming and J lost 5 bases, with 12 bases between them. This CDR3 contains 14 residues. Per germline, CDR1 DFQATT and CDR2 SNEGSKA (reference sequence). CDR3 DNA: TGCAGTGCTAGAGACCCCCACCTCGAAGATACGCAGTATTTT. It yields the protein CSARDPHLEDTQYF.

The rearrangement links TRBV19 to TRBJ2-5; D not resolved. CDR3 length: 14 amino acids. Trimming removed 6 bases from V and 3 bases from J, with 14 bases in between. The germline gives CDR1 LNHDA, CDR2 SQIVND (reference sequence). CDR3 sequence: CASSPRHREETQYF. The CDR3 DNA reads as TGTGCCAGTAGCCCACGGCACAGAGAAGAGACCCAGTACTTC.

The rearrangement uses TRBV28 and TRBJ2-5, with 7 bases fitting TRBD2. The CDR3 has 14 residues. CDR1 is MDHEN and CDR2 is SYDVKM in the germline V gene. Trimming removed 6 bases from V and 7 bases from J; junction bases left unmatched: 11. The CDR3 is CASREGGSDRTQYF. The CDR3 DNA reads TGTGCCAGCAGGGAGGGCGGGAGTGATAGGACCCAGTACTTC.

This clonotype came up a few times. This chain joins TRBV20-1 and TRBJ2-7; 8 positions match TRBD2. CDR1 and CDR2 from the germline V gene are DFQATT and SNEGSKA (reference sequence). This CDR3 region has 14 residues. Trimming took 2 bases from V and 5 from J; bases not matched to a gene: 8. CDR3 sequence (DNA): TGCAGTGCTAGATCCAGCGGGAGTGTCGACGAGCAGTACTTC. Protein: CSARSSGSVDEQYF.

V gene TRBV27 combines with J gene TRBJ2-7, with 8 positions matching TRBD2. This CDR3 has 14 amino acids. Trimming took 7 bases from V and 2 from J; bases not matched to a gene: 7. Per the germline V gene, CDR1 is MNHEY and CDR2 is SMNVEV (reference sequence). The CDR3 region has the DNA TGTGCCAGCAAACTCGGGGGGGTGACCTACGAGCAGTACTTC. Translated: CASKLGGVTYEQYF.

The chain links TRBV11-2 to TRBJ2-1; 7 nucleotides align to TRBD2. The CDR3 is made up of 14 amino acids. Germline CDR1 reads SGHAT; CDR2 reads FQNNGV. The V gene end was trimmed by 3 bases and the J gene end by 8 bases; junction bases not matched to a gene: 7. CDR3 nucleotide sequence: TGTGCCAGCAGCTTGGGACTAAGAGCGGATGAGCAGTTCTTC. It translates to CASSLGLRADEQFF.

The chain recombines TRBV7-2 with TRBJ2-1; 15 bases are shared with TRBD2. From germline, CDR1 is SGHTA and CDR2 FQGNSA. The length of the CDR3 is 14 residues. After removal of 4 bases from V and 14 bases from J, the junction contained 6 bases not matched to a gene. CDR3 sequence reads: CASSSGLAGGNKFF. CDR3 DNA: TGTGCCAGCAGCTCAGGACTAGCGGGAGGGAATAAGTTCTTC.